The 30 T cell receptor beta chains in this list originate from one sample, sequenced in a study of CD8+CD57+ T cells in acquired aplastic anemia. The study profiled TCR beta VDJ and CDR3 using genomic DNA as template. TCRdb independently ran MiXCR on the reads; one entry per CDR3 protein. The data show around 430,000 distinct CDR3 sequences, less than 35% seen once. The patients chosen for sequencing had shown expansion of CD8+CD57+ cells (detected by flow cytometry). Sequencing was done on a sample of sorted CD4+, CD8+, or CD8+CD57+ T cells (not recorded which) from PBMCs. These receptors were taken from a human donor with aplastic anemia.

The sample holds many counts of this clonotype. V usage is TRBV19 and J usage is TRBJ2-3; D not certain. The V gene lost 3 bases and the J gene lost 3 bases, with 10 bases spanning the gap. The CDR3 extends over 14 amino acids. CDR1 is LNHDA and CDR2 is SQIVND in the germline V gene (reference sequence). CDR3 sequence reads: CASSISLLTDTQYF. The CDR3 DNA is TGTGCCAGTAGTATTTCGCTACTGACAGATACGCAGTATTTT.

As regards this clonotype: The CDR3 ends on some other residue instead of the conserved phenylalanine or tryptophan, so this is likely a read error. V and J are TRBV3-1 and TRBJ1-6; weak D call: TRBD1 (5 bases). The V gene's germline CDR1 is LGHDT and CDR2 YNNKEL (reference sequence). The CDR3 spans 15 residues. The germline V and J ends were trimmed by 3 bases and 7 bases, with 13 bases remaining between them. This CDR3 is CASSHSTALNSPLHS. CDR3 nucleotides: TGTGCCAGCAGCCATTCGACAGCGCTAAATTCACCCCTCCACTCT.

The V gene is TRBV7-6, the J gene TRBJ2-5; D is possibly TRBD2 (6 bases). V lost 5 bases to trimming and J lost 5 bases, with 18 bases between them. Germline V gene data show CDR1 as SGHVS and CDR2 as FNYEAQ. The CDR3 length is 15 residues. CDR3 protein: CASSNARRGDETQYF. The CDR3 bases are TGTGCCAGCAGCAACGCCCGCCGCGGGGACGAGACCCAGTACTTC.

Details on this clonotype: With a much larger clone just one base away, this may be a read error. This chain links TRBV7-3 with TRBJ1-3, with D unresolved. There are 14 residues in the CDR3. Germline V gene lookup returns CDR1 SGHTA and CDR2 FQGTGA. This chain's CDR3 is CASSSRLTGNTIHF. The CDR3 bases are TGTGCCAGCAGCTCCCGGTTGACTGGAAACACCATACATTTT.

This clonotype was seen only a few times. The CDR3 does not close with the conserved phenylalanine or tryptophan, likely indicating a read error. CDR3 protein: CASSSWTGNGQPQHL. The CDR3 nucleotides read TGTGCCAGCAGTAGTTGGACAGGGAACGGCCAGCCCCAGCATCTT. The V and J genes are TRBV2 and TRBJ1-5, with 8 bases fitting TRBD1. The CDR3 loop spans 15 amino acids. Looked up from germline, CDR1 is SNHLY and CDR2 is FYNNEI. Trimming cost V 5 bases and J 7 bases; bases outside gene matches: 10.

This rearrangement joins TRBV7-3 to TRBJ1-5; no definite D call. The CDR3 sequence is 13 residues long. Germline loops: CDR1 SGHTA, CDR2 FQGTGA. The V and J ends lost 2 bases and 9 bases respectively, with 11 bases between them. The CDR3 coding sequence is TGTGCCAGCAGCTTAGGGCCCAGAGGGCCCCAGCATTTT. Residues: CASSLGPRGPQHF.

This clonotype appeared a few times. The rearrangement uses TRBV12-3 or TRBV12-4 and TRBJ2-7, with 8 bases matching TRBD1. V was pared by 6 bases and J by 1 base, with 11 bases of the junction left unmatched. The CDR3 extends over 16 amino acids. The CDR3 is CASRADTGGRSYEQYF. CDR3 bases: TGTGCCAGCAGAGCAGATACAGGGGGTAGATCCTACGAGCAGTACTTC.

The chain joins TRBV6-5 to TRBJ2-5; D ambiguous. Germline V CDR1 and CDR2: MNHEY, SVGAGI. This CDR3 spans 15 amino acids. V was shortened by 0 bases and J by 2 bases, with 10 bases between the two germline ends. CDR3 sequence: CASSYSLLVQETQYF. The CDR3, as DNA: TGTGCCAGCAGTTACTCGCTTTTGGTGCAAGAGACCCAGTACTTC.

This clonotype was seen only a few times. This chain uses TRBV20-1 with TRBJ2-7, with TRBD2 as a possible D gene (6 bases). Germline loops: CDR1 DFQATT, CDR2 SNEGSKA (reference sequence). This CDR3 contains 15 residues. V was shortened by 6 bases and J by 0 bases, with 18 bases between the two germline ends. This chain's CDR3 is CSAGTLIAASYEQYF. In DNA, the CDR3 is TGCAGTGCGGGAACGTTGATAGCGGCCTCCTACGAGCAGTACTTC.

The chain has TRBV7-2 and TRBJ2-5, with 12 bases fitting TRBD2. V shed 5 bases and J 5 bases; nucleotides not matched to a gene: 6. This CDR3 comprises 15 residues. Looked up from germline, CDR1 is SGHTA and CDR2 is FQGNSA. The CDR3 is CASSGRLAGVETQYF. CDR3 nucleotide sequence: TGTGCCAGCAGCGGGCGACTAGCGGGGGTCGAGACCCAGTACTTC.

This clonotype has a count of ten or more. V gene TRBV10-2 combines with J gene TRBJ2-3; weak D call: TRBD2 (5 bases). The CDR3 contains 15 residues. Deletions cut 3 bases from V and 0 bases from J, with 10 bases between. Germline values: CDR1 WSHSY, CDR2 SAAADI. The CDR3, as DNA: TGCGCCAGCAGTGATCTGGGAGCAAGCACAGATACGCAGTATTTT. Residues: CASSDLGASTDTQYF.

The chain couples TRBV7-3 to TRBJ2-3, with TRBD2 matching over 8 bases. Unmatched junction bases numbered 6, after V lost 3 bases and J lost 4 bases. The CDR3 covers 15 residues. Germline V gene sequence: CDR1 SGHTA, CDR2 FQGTGA. CDR3 nucleotides: TGTGCCAGCAGCTTCGGGGGGGCCCAGCCAGATACGCAGTATTTT. The encoded protein is CASSFGGAQPDTQYF. Looking up the rest from reference TRBV7-3 and TRBJ2-3 gives the full variable domain: GAGVSQTPSNKVTEKGKYVELRCDPISGHTALYWYRQSLGQGPEFLIYFQGTGAADDSGLPNDRFFAVRPEGSVSTLKIQRTERGDSAVYLCASSFGGAQPDTQYFGPGTRLTVL.

As concerns this clonotype: A much larger clonotype is one base distant, so this may be a read error. This chain connects TRBV7-8 to TRBJ1-6, with TRBD1 matching over 7 bases. Germline assignment: CDR1 SGHVS and CDR2 FQNEAQ. The trim removed 1 base at V and 9 bases at J, leaving 6 bases unmatched. There are 15 residues in the CDR3. CDR3 loop: CASSLGGRGGSPLHF. CDR3 DNA: TGTGCCAGCAGCTTAGGGGGCAGGGGGGGTTCACCCCTCCACTTT.

J is TRBJ2-5 and V is TRBV25-1; TRBD1 aligns across 11 bases. The germline CDR1 and CDR2 sequences are MGHDK and SYGVNS. V lost 6 bases and J lost 7; bases outside the gene matches: 4. The CDR3 is 13 residues long. The CDR3 loop is CASRPGTGGTQYF. The CDR3 DNA sequence: TGTGCCAGCAGACCAGGGACAGGGGGGACCCAGTACTTC.

This clonotype appeared a few times. The gene calls are TRBV30 and TRBJ1-5, with D uncertain. Trimming stripped 2 bases from V and 6 bases from J, with 11 bases between. Germline CDR1 is GTSNPN and CDR2 is SVGIG (reference sequence). The CDR3 has 13 residues. Here the CDR3 reads CAWSSSELQPQHF. The CDR3 bases are TGTGCCTGGAGTTCCTCTGAGCTTCAGCCCCAGCATTTT. The full variable domain, completed using reference TRBV30 and TRBJ1-5, is SQTIHQWPATLVQPVGSPLSLECTVEGTSNPNLYWYRQAAGRGLQLLFYSVGIGQISSEVPQNLSASRPQDRQFILSSKKLLLSDSGFYLCAWSSSELQPQHFGDGTRLSIL.

Only a few counts were recorded for this clonotype. The CDR3 sequence is CATSLRTYRIYF. As DNA, the CDR3 is TGTGCCACCAGTTTACGGACCTACCGTATATATTTT. V usage is TRBV24-1 and J usage is TRBJ1-3; D not resolved. V lost 6 bases and J lost 13, with 15 bases in between. Looked up from germline, CDR1 is KGHDR and CDR2 is SFDVKD. This CDR3 spans 12 amino acids.

The chain recombines TRBV29-1 with TRBJ1-2; TRBD1 matches at 7 bases. V was clipped by 0 bases and J by 7 bases; unmatched bases: 8. CDR1 and CDR2 (germline): SQVTM, ANQGSEA. This CDR3 is 14 amino acids long. The CDR3: CSVEDPLTGSGYTF. CDR3 coding DNA: TGCAGCGTTGAAGATCCATTGACAGGGTCTGGCTACACCTTC.

This clonotype showed up many times. The V gene is TRBV19, the J gene TRBJ1-2; weak D call: TRBD1 (5 bases). CDR3 size: 14 residues. Germline values: CDR1 LNHDA, CDR2 SQIVND (reference sequence). V lost 3 bases to trimming and J lost 3 bases, with 11 bases between them. CDR3 amino acids: CASSIRVEDYGYTF. The CDR3 DNA follows: TGTGCCAGTAGTATCAGGGTTGAGGACTATGGCTACACCTTC.

The J gene is TRBJ2-7, the V gene TRBV6-1, with 10 bases aligning to TRBD2. Germline V gives CDR1 MNHNS, CDR2 SASEGT. This CDR3 has 14 amino acids. Trimming removed 7 bases from V and 2 bases from J; junction bases left unmatched: 5. The CDR3 here is CASTGLAGAYEQYF. The CDR3 nucleotides are TGTGCCAGCACTGGTCTAGCGGGAGCCTACGAGCAGTACTTC.

This clonotype was counted at least ten times. The rearrangement links TRBV19 to TRBJ1-5, with 8 bases identical to TRBD1. The ends lost 6 bases at V and 6 bases at J; junction bases unmatched: 7. In germline, CDR1 is LNHDA, CDR2 SQIVND (reference sequence). The CDR3 is made up of 14 amino acids. In DNA form, the CDR3 reads TGTGCCAGTAGCCTGGACAGGGATGGTCAGCCCCAGCATTTT. It yields the protein CASSLDRDGQPQHF.

The CDR3 sequence: CASSLRNRLAGGNEQYF. CDR3 in DNA: TGTGCCAGCAGTTTACGAAACCGACTAGCGGGAGGTAACGAGCAGTACTTC. The rearrangement joins TRBV6-5 to TRBJ2-7, with 13 bases matching TRBD2. CDR3 length equals 17 residues. The trim removed 4 bases at V and 5 bases at J, leaving 11 bases unmatched. The germline V gene has CDR1 MNHEY and CDR2 SVGAGI.

The rearrangement uses TRBV7-3 and TRBJ2-3, with 7 bases identical to TRBD2. V gave up 5 bases and J gave up 2 bases; unmatched junction bases: 7. The length of the CDR3 is 15 residues. Germline V gene data show CDR1 as SGHTA and CDR2 as FQGTGA. CDR3 nucleotide sequence: TGTGCCAGCAGCCTGCGGCGGGGGACCACAGATACGCAGTATTTT. As protein: CASSLRRGTTDTQYF.

This clonotype showed up just a few times. The chain carries TRBV6-5 and TRBJ2-7, with D uncertain. Germline V gene data show CDR1 as MNHEY and CDR2 as SVGAGI. The CDR3 is 16 residues long. V shed 2 bases and J shed 2 bases, with 16 bases lying between them. CDR3 in amino acids: CASSYATLSSPYEQYF. The CDR3 bases are TGTGCCAGCAGTTACGCGACATTAAGTTCCCCCTACGAGCAGTACTTC.

Ten or more counts support this clonotype. The V gene is TRBV4-2, the J gene TRBJ1-5, with 10 bases fitting TRBD1. Per germline, CDR1 LGHNA and CDR2 YNFKEQ. The CDR3 contains 14 residues. The junction had 4 bases not matched to a gene; V was cut back by 4 bases and J by 7 bases. CDR3 protein: CASSRWDRGQPQHF. The CDR3, as DNA: TGTGCCAGCAGCCGATGGGACAGGGGACAGCCCCAGCATTTT.

This clonotype was picked up a small number of times. V usage is TRBV7-9 and J usage is TRBJ1-2, with 9 bases that match TRBD1. Germline lookup yields CDR1 SEHNR and CDR2 FQNEAQ (reference sequence). The CDR3 has 19 amino acids. Trimming cost V 1 base and J 0 bases; bases outside gene matches: 12. The CDR3 region is CASSLGGTGWREANYGYTF. DNA of the CDR3: TGTGCCAGCAGCTTAGGCGGGACAGGGTGGCGAGAAGCTAACTATGGCTACACCTTC.

Comment on this clonotype: The conserved phenylalanine or tryptophan normally closing the CDR3 is absent here, so this likely arose from a read error. This sequence joins TRBV2 and TRBJ1-2, with D possibly being TRBD1 (5 bases). The length of the CDR3 is 14 residues. V lost 7 bases to trimming and J lost 5 bases, with 17 bases between them. Germline-derived CDR1 and CDR2 are SNHLY and FYNNEI. This CDR3 is CASTLAAGTYGYTS. The CDR3 DNA reads TGTGCCAGCACCCTGGCTGCGGGGACTTATGGCTACACCTCC.

The chain combines TRBV19 with TRBJ1-5, with TRBD1 matching 8 bases. Trimming cost V 3 bases and J 2 bases; bases outside gene matches: 24. CDR1 and CDR2 (germline): LNHDA, SQIVND (reference sequence). This CDR3 spans 22 amino acids. Here the CDR3 reads CASSINRTGFPMVTDRNQPQHF. The CDR3, as DNA: TGTGCCAGTAGTATTAATAGGACAGGGTTTCCGATGGTTACGGATCGCAATCAGCCCCAGCATTTT.

V is TRBV6-5 and J is TRBJ1-1, with no clear D. V shed 1 base and J shed 3 bases, with 9 bases lying between them. This CDR3 has 14 residues. Germline V gene data show CDR1 as MNHEY and CDR2 as SVGAGI. CDR3 coding DNA: TGTGCCAGCAGTTACTTAGGCCGCTACACTGAAGCTTTCTTT. Translated: CASSYLGRYTEAFF.

With regard to this clonotype: Because the CDR3 is missing its conserved closing phenylalanine or tryptophan, this is likely a read error. The chain employs TRBV19 and TRBJ1-6; 9 positions agree with TRBD1. The length of the CDR3 is 15 residues. Trimming cost V 9 bases and J 7 bases; bases outside gene matches: 10. The germline CDR1 and CDR2 sequences are LNHDA and SQIVND (reference sequence). The CDR3, as DNA: TGTGCCAGCAGCTTCGGGACAGGGACAAATTCACCCCTCCACCTT. Its protein is CASSFGTGTNSPLHL.

This rearrangement joins TRBV20-1 to TRBJ2-7; D unclear. CDR3 size: 16 residues. CDR1 and CDR2 (germline): DFQATT, SNEGSKA (reference sequence). V gave up 1 base and J gave up 3 bases, with 19 bases separating them. The CDR3 protein is CSARGPGVSPLYEQYF. The CDR3 nucleotides are TGCAGTGCTAGAGGTCCCGGAGTATCTCCCCTCTACGAGCAGTACTTC.